Shown below are 25 T cell receptor beta chains from a single sample sequenced in a study of OX40 agonist ivuxolimab in advanced cancers. Library construction relied on the immunoSEQ multiplex PCR assay. What TCRdb holds here is the immuneACCESS table cut down to in-frame rearrangements. Part of the clones is not present; checked against another copy, under half of the missing clones reflect an unresolved V gene, and the others are unexplained. The sample includes 55,000 to 65,000 clones, with approximately 80% observed a single time. The ten largest account for about 6% of the sample. The sample consisted of CD4+ or CD8+ T cells sorted from blood, taken in a trial of the OX40 agonist ivuxolimab. The receptors were gathered from an adult with an advanced solid tumor such as melanoma, head and neck, liver or kidney cancer.

This clone has just a few counts. The J gene is TRBJ2-1, the V gene TRBV7-9; TRBD2 matches 8 bases. CDR3 length equals 15 residues. In germline, CDR1 is SEHNR, CDR2 FQNEAQ (reference sequence). The junction had 7 bases not matched to a gene; V was cut back by 5 bases and J by 4 bases. The CDR3 DNA follows: TGTGCCAGCAGCGTATCCGGGACTAGATACAATGAGCAGTTCTTC. It specifies CASSVSGTRYNEQFF.

This clone was seen only a few times. This sequence joins TRBV5-4 and TRBJ2-6, with D tentatively TRBD1 (6 bases). V was pared by 1 base and J by 3 bases, with 8 bases between. The germline gives CDR1 SGHNT, CDR2 YYREEE (reference sequence). The CDR3 length is 15 residues. CDR3 region: CASSLRGFGANVLTF. For the CDR3, the DNA is TGTGCCAGCAGCTTGAGGGGGTTTGGGGCCAACGTCCTGACTTTC.

The chain is built from TRBV6-1 and TRBJ1-1; no clear D. V lost 0 bases and J 2 bases, leaving 7 bases between the germline ends. The CDR3 length is 14 residues. Germline lookup yields CDR1 MNHNS and CDR2 SASEGT. The CDR3 DNA is TGTGCCAGCAGTGAAGCTGGAGGTAACACTGAAGCTTTCTTT. Amino acid sequence: CASSEAGGNTEAFF.

The rearrangement uses TRBV5-1 and TRBJ2-3, with D perhaps matching TRBD1 or TRBD2 (5 bases each). Trimming removed 4 bases at V and 8 bases at J, with 20 bases between. This CDR3 is 15 amino acids long. Germline CDR1 is SGHRS and CDR2 is YFSETQ. The CDR3 sequence: CASSPLPGSKGTQYF. In DNA, the CDR3 is TGCGCCAGCAGCCCTCTCCCAGGGAGTAAGGGTACGCAGTATTTT.

The V call is TRBV7-2, the J call TRBJ1-3, with a weak D call TRBD1 (6 bases). V was cut by 5 bases and J by 7 bases, with 18 bases left in between. CDR3 length: 15 amino acids. Germline V gene lookup returns CDR1 SGHTA and CDR2 FQGNSA. The chain's CDR3 is CASSHGYREGNTIYF. The CDR3 DNA sequence: TGTGCCAGCAGCCACGGATACAGGGAGGGGAACACCATATATTTT.

This chain links TRBV23-1 with TRBJ1-4; D perhaps matches TRBD1 (6 bases). TRBV23-1 counts as an open reading frame of uncertain function. V lost 6 bases and J lost 0, with 20 bases in between. This CDR3 spans 18 amino acids. CDR3 region: CASSRLQGRVATNEKLFF. The CDR3 nucleotides are TGCGCCAGCAGCCGCCTACAGGGCCGAGTTGCAACTAATGAAAAACTGTTTTTT.

V usage is TRBV5-4 and J usage is TRBJ2-5; 7 bases fit TRBD1. The CDR3 extends over 14 amino acids. Germline V gives CDR1 SGHNT, CDR2 YYREEE (reference sequence). With V trimmed by 1 base and J by 9 bases, 9 bases remained unmatched. CDR3 residues: CASSLRGTDGSQYF. The CDR3 DNA reads as TGTGCCAGCAGCTTGAGGGGGACAGACGGGTCCCAGTACTTC.

The chain links TRBV2 to TRBJ1-3; D is unresolved. V shed 6 bases and J shed 0 bases, with 9 bases lying between them. The CDR3 length is 14 residues. Per germline, CDR1 SNHLY and CDR2 FYNNEI. This chain's CDR3 is CASRQQLSGNTIYF. CDR3 coding DNA: TGTGCCAGCAGGCAGCAGCTCTCTGGAAACACCATATATTTT. Full variable domain (rest looked up from reference TRBV2 and TRBJ1-3): EPEVTQTPSHQVTQMGQEVILRCVPISNHLYFYWYRQILGQKVEFLVSFYNNEISEKSEIFDDQFSVERPDGSNFTLKIRSTKLEDSAMYFCASRQQLSGNTIYFGEGSWLTVV.

The CDR3 bases are TGTGCCAGCAGCCCGGGGCACTTCGCAACTAATGAAAAACTGTTTTTT. Protein: CASSPGHFATNEKLFF. This chain uses TRBV7-9 with TRBJ1-4; perhaps TRBD1 as D (5 bases). V lost 5 bases and J lost 0, with 13 bases in between. Germline-derived CDR1 and CDR2 are SEHNR and FQNEAQ (reference sequence). CDR3 size: 16 residues.

V and J are TRBV13 and TRBJ2-7, with TRBD2 matching 12 bases. Per the germline V gene, CDR1 is PRHDT and CDR2 is FYEKMQ (reference sequence). This CDR3 has 18 residues. J gave up 6 bases and V 1 base, and 13 bases lay outside the gene matches. The CDR3 bases are TGTGCCAGCAGCTTAGTGGCTAGCGGGGGGGCCGGGCCCAGCGAGCAGTACTTC. The encoded protein is CASSLVASGGAGPSEQYF.

This chain connects TRBV19 to TRBJ2-5; no firm D call. Germline-derived CDR1 and CDR2 are LNHDA and SQIVND (reference sequence). This CDR3 spans 14 amino acids. The ends were cut back, 4 bases at V and 0 bases at J, with 9 bases in the middle. CDR3 amino acids: CASSTHAYQETQYF. CDR3 nucleotides: TGTGCCAGTAGTACTCATGCGTACCAAGAGACCCAGTACTTC.

The rearrangement joins TRBV6-1 to TRBJ2-7; a weak D match, TRBD1 (6 bases). The CDR3 is 13 residues long. The germline V gene encodes CDR1 MNHNS and CDR2 SASEGT. V lost 3 bases, J lost 4 bases, and 10 bases lay in between. The CDR3 protein is CASSEGARYEQYF. CDR3 sequence (DNA): TGTGCCAGCAGTGAGGGGGCACGATACGAGCAGTACTTC.

The chain has TRBV10-3 and TRBJ2-2; the match to TRBD2 covers 10 bases. This CDR3 has 16 residues. J lost 0 bases, V lost 8 bases, and 6 bases had no gene match. The V gene's germline CDR1 is ENHRY and CDR2 SYGVKD. The CDR3 region has the DNA TGTGCCATCCTACAGACTAGCGGGTCGAACACCGGGGAGCTGTTTTTT. Protein sequence: CAILQTSGSNTGELFF.

The V gene is TRBV19, the J gene TRBJ2-3; the match to TRBD1 covers 7 bases. The CDR3 has 16 amino acids. The germline V gene has CDR1 LNHDA and CDR2 SQIVND (reference sequence). The trim removed 5 bases at V and 0 bases at J, leaving 8 bases unmatched. The CDR3 region is CASSPIRQGSTDTQYF. The CDR3 coding sequence is TGTGCCAGTAGTCCTATAAGACAGGGAAGCACAGATACGCAGTATTTT.

DNA for the CDR3: TGTGCCAGCAGCGTACCTACCGGGGAGCTGTTTTTT. Amino acids: CASSVPTGELFF. The V call is TRBV7-3, the J call TRBJ2-2, with D unclear. This CDR3 has 12 amino acids. Germline V lookup: CDR1 SGHTA, CDR2 FQGTGA. Deletions cut 5 bases from V and 5 bases from J, with 6 bases between.

The chain combines TRBV5-4 with TRBJ2-3, with TRBD2 identical over 9 bases. The germline V gene encodes CDR1 SGHNT and CDR2 YYREEE (reference sequence). V dropped 3 bases and J dropped 4; count of bases not matched to a gene: 9. The CDR3 loop spans 16 amino acids. This chain's CDR3 is CASSSPEGGGADTQYF. CDR3 bases: TGTGCCAGCAGCTCCCCAGAGGGCGGGGGGGCAGATACGCAGTATTTT.

The gene calls are TRBV28 and TRBJ2-7; D tentatively fits TRBD1 or TRBD2 (5 bases each). V was clipped by 8 bases and J by 2 bases, with 13 bases between them. The CDR3 runs 13 residues. The germline CDR1 and CDR2 sequences are MDHEN and SYDVKM. DNA for the CDR3: TGTGCCAGCGGGGTCGGGACCACCTACGAGCAGTACTTC. Translating it yields CASGVGTTYEQYF.

This clone was counted a few times. The V call is TRBV10-2, the J call TRBJ1-1; D gene unclear. Trimming shortened V by 6 bases and J by 4 bases, and 9 bases separated the two germline ends. Per the germline V gene, CDR1 is WSHSY and CDR2 is SAAADI. The CDR3 is 12 amino acids. CDR3 sequence: CASSGRGTEAFF. The CDR3 DNA follows: TGCGCCAGCAGCGGCCGAGGCACTGAAGCTTTCTTT.

This clone came up a few times. The chain combines TRBV7-2 with TRBJ2-7; D gene ambiguous. The CDR3 has 12 residues. CDR1 and CDR2 (germline): SGHTA, FQGNSA. Between the trimmed V and J ends, which lost 5 bases and 2 bases, there was a span of 7 bases. CDR3 nucleotide sequence: TGTGCCAGCAGCCAATCGGCCTACGAGCAGTACTTC. Translation gives CASSQSAYEQYF.

This clone was detected a few times. The chain recombines TRBV20-1 with TRBJ2-1; 7 bases agree with TRBD2. The CDR3 sequence is 11 residues long. Germline V gene sequence: CDR1 DFQATT, CDR2 SNEGSKA (reference sequence). The J segment lost 7 bases and the V segment lost 7 bases, leaving 4 bases of the junction unmatched. This CDR3 reads CSGGRGNEQFF. The CDR3 nucleotides are TGCAGTGGAGGGAGGGGAAATGAGCAGTTCTTC.

This clone was counted a few times. The V and J genes are TRBV6-1 and TRBJ2-7; D may be TRBD1 (6 bases). The CDR3 length is 17 residues. Trimming removed 2 bases from V and 1 base from J, with 18 bases in between. Germline V gene lookup returns CDR1 MNHNS and CDR2 SASEGT. Here the CDR3 reads CASSELSYPGTSYEQYF. As DNA, the CDR3 is TGTGCCAGCAGTGAACTATCCTACCCCGGGACATCCTACGAGCAGTACTTC.

In its sample, this clone was seen once. The chain uses TRBV7-9 and TRBJ2-3, with 9 bases fitting TRBD2. Germline loops: CDR1 SEHNR, CDR2 FQNEAQ (reference sequence). Trimming cost V 3 bases and J 2 bases; bases outside gene matches: 3. CDR3 length: 15 amino acids. The CDR3 DNA follows: TGTGCCAGCAGCTTGCGGGGGGGGCACACAGATACGCAGTATTTT. It is translated as CASSLRGGHTDTQYF.

The chain recombines TRBV27 with TRBJ2-7, with TRBD2 as a possible D gene (5 bases). V dropped 3 bases and J dropped 1 base, with 13 bases sitting between them. The CDR3 covers 15 residues. The V gene's germline CDR1 is MNHEY and CDR2 SMNVEV (reference sequence). The CDR3 DNA reads TGTGCCAGCAGTTTTGGTGGAGGACGGTCCTACGAGCAGTACTTC. As protein: CASSFGGGRSYEQYF.

This clone was seen a single time. CDR3 protein: CASTPGPGSYEQYF. The CDR3 nucleotides read TGTGCCAGTACCCCGGGACCGGGCTCCTACGAGCAGTACTTC. The chain recombines TRBV19 with TRBJ2-7; D is tentatively TRBD1 or TRBD2 (5 bases each). The CDR3 has 14 amino acids. Looked up from germline, CDR1 is LNHDA and CDR2 is SQIVND (reference sequence). Trimming stripped 7 bases from V and 0 bases from J, with 13 bases between.

This clone was picked up one time. The DNA for the CDR3 is TGTGCCAGCAGCTTAGGCCGGGGGGCAGGCACTGAAGCTTTCTTT. Translated: CASSLGRGAGTEAFF. The rearrangement uses TRBV13 and TRBJ1-1; D is perhaps TRBD1 (6 bases). With 0 bases removed from V and 4 bases from J, the gap between germline ends came to 12 bases. This CDR3 spans 15 amino acids. Per germline, CDR1 PRHDT and CDR2 FYEKMQ (reference sequence).